Below, one T cell receptor beta chain is given with its context. Its antigen target is currently unknown. No clone much larger than this one lies a single base away; base qualities are absent. This record comes from a study of identical twins (TCRdb year 2016). Regarding the study in general: The study deep-sequenced TCR alpha and beta repertoires from monozygotic twins, unrelated adults of various ages and cord blood to test whether fetal clonotypes persist. To rule out contamination, replicate twin experiments were performed at different times with different library preparation protocols.

Every donor in the study was a healthy Caucasian. The study also sequenced three unrelated non-twin adults: a male aged 18 to 30, a male aged 50 to 60 and a female aged 50 to 60. Miltenyi CD45RO+ enrichment and human naive T-cell isolation kits were used to isolate memory (CD45RO+) and naive T cells from PBMC. General findings and caveats noted by the study authors: Abundant cord blood beta clonotypes carried fewer insertions; young adult naive repertoires showed a weaker similar trend, while memory repertoires showed none. Zero-insertion analyses could be partly confounded by invariant T cells such as MAIT and iNKT, though diverse VJ usage argued against such confounding for most clonotypes. Excess twin sharing in beta out-of-frame sequences was weaker because fewer shared sequences lowered the signal-to-noise ratio. In monozygotic twins, recombination models systematically underestimated out-of-frame TCR alpha sharing, but the models matched the sharing seen between unrelated individuals. Compared with coincidental sharing between unrelated individuals, out-of-frame TCR alpha sequences shared between twins showed an excess of sequences with low generation probability. Because the same donors could not be followed over many years, the conclusions depended on cross-sectional statistical analysis.

To prepare the library, 5' RACE was applied. Sequencer: Illumina HiSeq 2000. Template switching introduced a universal primer binding site; the final cDNA contained a unique molecular identifier, enabling accurate counting of TCR cDNA molecules. Specific primers in the conserved constant-segment region were used to synthesize first-strand cDNA for TCR alpha and beta chains. To control for contamination, every cDNA library was double barcoded, receiving both a SMART-Mk sample barcode and Illumina barcodes. TruSeq adapter sequences along with Illumina sample barcodes were introduced in two successive PCR steps. Sequencing of the TCR alpha and beta cDNA libraries was done on the Illumina HiSeq platform using custom primers. Concerning the study's data processing: MiGEC was used to process raw reads and extract unique molecular identifiers, and MiXCR was used to find CDR3 positions. Recombination models were inferred per individual with the repgenHMM and IGoR tools using an EM algorithm. The analysis of shared clonotypes was done with the tcR package in R, with sharing normalized by the product of cloneset sizes. To study raw recombination free of thymic and clonal selection effects, out-of-frame nonproductive sequences were analyzed. TCRdb ran its own pipeline on the public reads, namely fastp trimming at Q25 and MiXCR clone calling, and kept in-frame beta chains. Each CDR3 protein appears once, grouped with its most common genes and DNA. These V and J calls originate from TCRdb's pipeline instead of the authors' own analysis. The sample records approximately 670,000 distinct CDR3 sequences, less than 7% of which are singletons. 1.5% to 2% of the sample goes to the ten largest clones.

From cysteine to phenylalanine, the CDR3 is 17 amino acids long. The CDR3 DNA has 51 bases and is translated from base 1. CDR1 and CDR2 were assigned from the germline V gene as SNHLY and FYNNEI. Clipping removes 2 bases from V and 0 bases from J, with 8 as the unmatched junction base count. This receptor was obtained from a man between 18 and 29 years old in good health. The rearrangement combines TRBV2 with TRBJ2-7; a stretch of 9 junction bases matches TRBD2. The sequenced sample was naive T cells sorted from blood. Explained via the paper, the cell subset or site label denotes: cells isolated with a human naive T-cell isolation kit. CDR3 reads: CASSERASGIVSYEQYF. At the DNA level, the sequence is TGTGCCAGCAGTGAACGGGCTAGCGGGATAGTCTCCTACGAGCAGTACTTC.